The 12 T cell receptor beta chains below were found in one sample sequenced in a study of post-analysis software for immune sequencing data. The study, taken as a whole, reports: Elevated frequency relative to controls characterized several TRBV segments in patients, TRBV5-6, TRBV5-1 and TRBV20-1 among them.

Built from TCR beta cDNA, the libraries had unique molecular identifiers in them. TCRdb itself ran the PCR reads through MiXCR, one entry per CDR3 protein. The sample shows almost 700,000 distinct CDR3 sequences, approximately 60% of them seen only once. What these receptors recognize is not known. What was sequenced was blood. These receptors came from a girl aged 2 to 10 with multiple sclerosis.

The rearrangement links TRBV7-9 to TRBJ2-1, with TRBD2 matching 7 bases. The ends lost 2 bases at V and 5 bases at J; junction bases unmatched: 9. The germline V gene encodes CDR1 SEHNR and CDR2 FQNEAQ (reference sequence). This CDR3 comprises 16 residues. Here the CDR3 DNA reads TGTGCCAGCAGCTTAAAGCCGGGACTACCGAACAATGAGCAGTTCTTC. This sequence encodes CASSLKPGLPNNEQFF. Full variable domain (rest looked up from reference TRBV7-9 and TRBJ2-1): DTGVSQNPRHKITKRGQNVTFRCDPISEHNRLYWYRQTLGQGPEFLTYFQNEAQLEKSRLLSDRFSAERPKGSFSTLEIQRTEQGDSAMYLCASSLKPGLPNNEQFFGPGTRLTVL.

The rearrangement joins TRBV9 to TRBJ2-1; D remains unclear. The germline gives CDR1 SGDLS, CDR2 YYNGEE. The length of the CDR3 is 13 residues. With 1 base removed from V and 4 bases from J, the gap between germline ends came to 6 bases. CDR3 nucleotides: TGTGCCAGCAGCGTATCCAGATACAATGAGCAGTTCTTC. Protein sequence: CASSVSRYNEQFF.

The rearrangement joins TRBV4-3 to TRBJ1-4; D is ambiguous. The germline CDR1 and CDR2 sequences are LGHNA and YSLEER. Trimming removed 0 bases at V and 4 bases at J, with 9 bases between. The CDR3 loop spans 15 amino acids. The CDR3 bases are TGCGCCAGCAGCCAAGATAGCCAGGATAATGAAAAACTGTTTTTT. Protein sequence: CASSQDSQDNEKLFF.

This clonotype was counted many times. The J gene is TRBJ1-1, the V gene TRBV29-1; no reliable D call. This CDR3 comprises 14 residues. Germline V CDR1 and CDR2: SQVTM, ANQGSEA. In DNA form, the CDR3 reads TGCAGTTGTGGTGATTCAATGGGTAGCTCTGAAGCTTTCTTT. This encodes CSCGDSMGSSEAFF.

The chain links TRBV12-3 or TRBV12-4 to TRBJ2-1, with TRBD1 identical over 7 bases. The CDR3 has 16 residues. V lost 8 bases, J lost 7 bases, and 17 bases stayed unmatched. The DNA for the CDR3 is TGTGCCAGCGGCTGGGGCAATGTACAGGGACAGAATGAGCAGTTCTTC. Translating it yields CASGWGNVQGQNEQFF.

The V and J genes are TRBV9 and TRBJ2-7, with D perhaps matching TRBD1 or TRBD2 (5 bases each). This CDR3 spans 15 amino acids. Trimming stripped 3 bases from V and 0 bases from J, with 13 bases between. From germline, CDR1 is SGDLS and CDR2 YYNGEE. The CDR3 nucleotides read TGTGCCAGCAGCGGAGAATCGGGGCCCTCCTACGAGCAGTACTTC. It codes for CASSGESGPSYEQYF.

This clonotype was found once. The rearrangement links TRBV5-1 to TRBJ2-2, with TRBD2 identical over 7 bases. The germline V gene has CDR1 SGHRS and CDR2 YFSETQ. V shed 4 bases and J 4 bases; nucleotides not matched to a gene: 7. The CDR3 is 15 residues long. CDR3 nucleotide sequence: TGCGCCAGCAGCCCTAGGAGCGGGGCCACCGGGGAGCTGTTTTTT. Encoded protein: CASSPRSGATGELFF.

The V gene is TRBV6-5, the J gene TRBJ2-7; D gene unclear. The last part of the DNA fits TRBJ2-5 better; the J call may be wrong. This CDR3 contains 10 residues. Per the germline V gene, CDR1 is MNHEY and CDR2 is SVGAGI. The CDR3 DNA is TGTGCCAGCGGAAGAAGGACCCAGTACTTC. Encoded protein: CASGRRTQYF.

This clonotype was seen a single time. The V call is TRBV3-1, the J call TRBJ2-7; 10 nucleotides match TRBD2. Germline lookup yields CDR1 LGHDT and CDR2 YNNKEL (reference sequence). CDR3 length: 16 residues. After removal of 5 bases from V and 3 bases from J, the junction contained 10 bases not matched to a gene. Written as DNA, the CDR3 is TGTGCCAGCAGCTCCGAGGGACTAGCGATAATCTACGAGCAGTACTTC. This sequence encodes CASSSEGLAIIYEQYF.

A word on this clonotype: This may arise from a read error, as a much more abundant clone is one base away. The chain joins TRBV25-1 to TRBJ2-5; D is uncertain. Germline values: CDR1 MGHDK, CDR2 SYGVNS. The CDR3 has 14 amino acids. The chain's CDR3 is CASSYSALQETRYF. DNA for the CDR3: TGTGCCAGCAGTTACTCTGCGCTACAAGAGACCCGGTACTTC.

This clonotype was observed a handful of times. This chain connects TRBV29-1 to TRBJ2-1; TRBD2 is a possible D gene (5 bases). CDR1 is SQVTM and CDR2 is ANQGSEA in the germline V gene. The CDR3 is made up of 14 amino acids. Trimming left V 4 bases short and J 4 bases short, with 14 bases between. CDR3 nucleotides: TGCAGCGTTGCAGAGAGGGATCGGTACAATGAGCAGTTCTTC. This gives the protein CSVAERDRYNEQFF.

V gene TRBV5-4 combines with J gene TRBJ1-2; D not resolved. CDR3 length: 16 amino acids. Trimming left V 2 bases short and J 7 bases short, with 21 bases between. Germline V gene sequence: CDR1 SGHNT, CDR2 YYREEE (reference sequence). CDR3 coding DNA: TGTGCCAGCAGCTTTCCCTCACCTGACCTCCCGGGTGGCTACACCTTC. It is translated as CASSFPSPDLPGGYTF.